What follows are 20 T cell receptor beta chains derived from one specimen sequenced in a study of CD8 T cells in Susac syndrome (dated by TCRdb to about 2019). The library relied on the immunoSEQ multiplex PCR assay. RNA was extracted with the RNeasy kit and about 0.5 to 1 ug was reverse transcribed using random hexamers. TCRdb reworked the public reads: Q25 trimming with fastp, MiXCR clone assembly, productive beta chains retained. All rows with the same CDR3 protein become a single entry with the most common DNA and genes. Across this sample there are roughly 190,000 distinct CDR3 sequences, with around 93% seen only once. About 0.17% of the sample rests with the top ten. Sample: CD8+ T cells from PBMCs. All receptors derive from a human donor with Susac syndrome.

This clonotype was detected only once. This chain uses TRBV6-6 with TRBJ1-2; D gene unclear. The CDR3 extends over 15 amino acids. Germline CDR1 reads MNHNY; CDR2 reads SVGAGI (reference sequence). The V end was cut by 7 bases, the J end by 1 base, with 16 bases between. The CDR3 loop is CASNPTRINNYGYTF. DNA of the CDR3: TGTGCCAGCAACCCCACCAGGATAAATAACTATGGCTACACCTTC.

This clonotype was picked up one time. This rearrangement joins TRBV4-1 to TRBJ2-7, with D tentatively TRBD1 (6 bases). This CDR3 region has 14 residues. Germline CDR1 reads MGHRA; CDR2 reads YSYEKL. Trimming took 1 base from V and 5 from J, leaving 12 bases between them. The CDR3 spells CASSQGMGADEQYF. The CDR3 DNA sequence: TGCGCCAGCAGCCAAGGAATGGGGGCGGACGAGCAGTACTTC.

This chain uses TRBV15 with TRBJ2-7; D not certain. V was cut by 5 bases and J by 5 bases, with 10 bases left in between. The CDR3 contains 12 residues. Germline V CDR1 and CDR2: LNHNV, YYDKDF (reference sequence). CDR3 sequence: CATSYGGDEQYF. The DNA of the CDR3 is TGTGCCACCAGCTACGGTGGGGACGAGCAGTACTTC.

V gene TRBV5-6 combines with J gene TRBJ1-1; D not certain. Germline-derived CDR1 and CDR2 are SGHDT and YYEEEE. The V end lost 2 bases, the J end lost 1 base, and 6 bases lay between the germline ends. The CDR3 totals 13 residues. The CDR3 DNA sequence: TGTGCCAGCAGCTTCAGGAGGAACACTGAAGCTTTCTTT. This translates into CASSFRRNTEAFF.

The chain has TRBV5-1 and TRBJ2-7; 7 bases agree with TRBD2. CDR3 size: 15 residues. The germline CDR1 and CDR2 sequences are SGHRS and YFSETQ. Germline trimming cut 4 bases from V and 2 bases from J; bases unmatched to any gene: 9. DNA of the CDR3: TGCGCCAGCAGCCCTTCGCCGCGGGAGCCCTACGAGCAGTACTTC. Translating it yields CASSPSPREPYEQYF.

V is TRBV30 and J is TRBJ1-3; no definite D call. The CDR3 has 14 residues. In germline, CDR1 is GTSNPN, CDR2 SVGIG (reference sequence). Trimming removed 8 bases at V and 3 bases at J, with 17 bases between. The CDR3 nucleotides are TGTGCCCTCGGGGAGGGTGCAGATGGAAACACCATATATTTT. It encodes CALGEGADGNTIYF.

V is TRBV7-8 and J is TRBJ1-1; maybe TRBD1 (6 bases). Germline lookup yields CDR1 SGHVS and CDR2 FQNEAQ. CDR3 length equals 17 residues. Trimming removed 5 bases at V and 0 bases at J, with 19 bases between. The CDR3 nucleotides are TGTGCCAGCAGCCCCCGGGCAGGGGCAATAATGAACACTGAAGCTTTCTTT. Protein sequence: CASSPRAGAIMNTEAFF.

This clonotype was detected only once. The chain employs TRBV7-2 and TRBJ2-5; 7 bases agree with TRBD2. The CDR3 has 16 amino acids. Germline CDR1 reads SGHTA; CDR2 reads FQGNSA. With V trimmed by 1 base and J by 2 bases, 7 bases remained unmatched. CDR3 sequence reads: CASSLGSTGGQETQYF. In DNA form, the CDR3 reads TGTGCCAGCAGCTTAGGATCGACCGGGGGGCAAGAGACCCAGTACTTC.

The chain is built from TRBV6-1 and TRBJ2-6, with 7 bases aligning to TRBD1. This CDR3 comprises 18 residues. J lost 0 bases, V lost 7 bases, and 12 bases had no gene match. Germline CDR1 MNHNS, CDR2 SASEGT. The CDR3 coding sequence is TGTGCCAGCACTCAATACAACAGGGGCCTCTCTGGGGCCAACGTCCTGACTTTC. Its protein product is CASTQYNRGLSGANVLTF.

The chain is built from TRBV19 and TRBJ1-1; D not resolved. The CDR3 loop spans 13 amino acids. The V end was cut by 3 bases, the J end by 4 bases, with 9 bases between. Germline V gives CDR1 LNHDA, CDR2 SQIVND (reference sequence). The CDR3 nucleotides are TGTGCCAGTAGTATTGGAAAGGGCACTGAAGCTTTCTTT. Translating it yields CASSIGKGTEAFF. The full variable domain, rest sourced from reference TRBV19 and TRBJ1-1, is DGGITQSPKYLFRKEGQNVTLSCEQNLNHDAMYWYRQDPGQGLRLIYYSQIVNDFQKGDIAEGYSVSREKKESFPLTVTSAQKNPTAFYLCASSIGKGTEAFFGQGTRLTVV.

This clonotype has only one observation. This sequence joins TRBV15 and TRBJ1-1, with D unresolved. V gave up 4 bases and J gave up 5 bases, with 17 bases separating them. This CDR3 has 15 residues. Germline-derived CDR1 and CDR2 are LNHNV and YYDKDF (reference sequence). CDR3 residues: CATSTRYPRGTEAFF. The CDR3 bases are TGTGCCACCAGCACACGGTACCCCCGAGGAACTGAAGCTTTCTTT.

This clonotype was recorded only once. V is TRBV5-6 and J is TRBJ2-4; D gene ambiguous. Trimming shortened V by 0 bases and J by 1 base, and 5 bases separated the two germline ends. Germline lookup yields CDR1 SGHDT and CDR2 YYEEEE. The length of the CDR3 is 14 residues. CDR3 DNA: TGTGCCAGCAGCTTGGAACTCGCCAAAAACATTCAGTACTTC. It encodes CASSLELAKNIQYF.

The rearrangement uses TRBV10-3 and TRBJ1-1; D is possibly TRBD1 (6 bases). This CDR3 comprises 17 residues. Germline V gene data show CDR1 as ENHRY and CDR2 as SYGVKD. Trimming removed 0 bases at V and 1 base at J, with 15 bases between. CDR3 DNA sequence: TGTGCCATCAGTGAGTCCTTAGGGGGGTACCAGAACACTGAAGCTTTCTTT. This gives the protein CAISESLGGYQNTEAFF.

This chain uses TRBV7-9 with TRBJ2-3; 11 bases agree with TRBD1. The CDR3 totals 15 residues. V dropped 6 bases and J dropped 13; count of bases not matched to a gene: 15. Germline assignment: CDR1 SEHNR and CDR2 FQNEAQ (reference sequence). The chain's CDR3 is CASRFGTGGQAPEYF. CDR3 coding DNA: TGTGCCAGCAGATTCGGGACAGGGGGACAGGCCCCTGAGTATTTT. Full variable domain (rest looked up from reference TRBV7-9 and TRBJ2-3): DTGVSQNPRHKITKRGQNVTFRCDPISEHNRLYWYRQTLGQGPEFLTYFQNEAQLEKSRLLSDRFSAERPKGSFSTLEIQRTEQGDSAMYLCASRFGTGGQAPEYFGPGTRLTVL.

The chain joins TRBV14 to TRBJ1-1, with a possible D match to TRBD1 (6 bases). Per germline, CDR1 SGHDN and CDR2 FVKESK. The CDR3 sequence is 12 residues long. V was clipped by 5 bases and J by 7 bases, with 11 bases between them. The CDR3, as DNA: TGTGCCAGCAGCTTTGGACAGCTTGAAGCTTTCTTT. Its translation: CASSFGQLEAFF. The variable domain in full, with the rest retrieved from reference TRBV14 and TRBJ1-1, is EAGVTQFPSHSVIEKGQTVTLRCDPISGHDNLYWYRRVMGKEIKFLLHFVKESKQDESGMPNNRFLAERTGGTYSTLKVQPAELEDSGVYFCASSFGQLEAFFGQGTRLTVV.

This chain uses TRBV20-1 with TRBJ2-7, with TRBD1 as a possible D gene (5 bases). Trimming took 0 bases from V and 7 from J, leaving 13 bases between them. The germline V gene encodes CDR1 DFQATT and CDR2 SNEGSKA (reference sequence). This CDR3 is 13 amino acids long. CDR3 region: CSARDIRVWEQYF. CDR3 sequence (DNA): TGCAGTGCTAGAGATATCAGGGTGTGGGAGCAGTACTTC.

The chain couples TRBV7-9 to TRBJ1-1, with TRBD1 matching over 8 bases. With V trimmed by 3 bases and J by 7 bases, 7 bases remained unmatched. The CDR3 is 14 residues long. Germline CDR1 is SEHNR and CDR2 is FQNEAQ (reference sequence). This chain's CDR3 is CASSLETGEIEAFF. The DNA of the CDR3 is TGTGCCAGCAGCTTGGAGACAGGGGAAATTGAAGCTTTCTTT.

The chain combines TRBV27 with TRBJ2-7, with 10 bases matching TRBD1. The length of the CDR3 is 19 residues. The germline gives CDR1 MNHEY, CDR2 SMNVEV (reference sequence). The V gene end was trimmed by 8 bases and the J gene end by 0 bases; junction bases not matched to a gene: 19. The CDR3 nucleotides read TGTGCCAGCTTAAGTTTAGGAGGGACAGGGGAACTAAGCTCCTACGAGCAGTACTTC. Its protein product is CASLSLGGTGELSSYEQYF.

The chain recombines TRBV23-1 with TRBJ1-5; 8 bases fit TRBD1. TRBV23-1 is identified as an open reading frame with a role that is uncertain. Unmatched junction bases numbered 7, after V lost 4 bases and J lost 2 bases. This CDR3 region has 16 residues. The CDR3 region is CASSRGQGAGNQPQHF. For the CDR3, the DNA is TGCGCCAGCAGTCGAGGACAGGGTGCGGGCAATCAGCCCCAGCATTTT.

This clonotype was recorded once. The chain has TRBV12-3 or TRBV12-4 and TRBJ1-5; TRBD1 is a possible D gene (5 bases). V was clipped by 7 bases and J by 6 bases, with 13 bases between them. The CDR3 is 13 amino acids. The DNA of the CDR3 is TGTGCCAGCACTCCGAACGGGGGTCAGCCCCAGCATTTT. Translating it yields CASTPNGGQPQHF.